This TCR beta chain stems from a study of shared clonotypes between healthy human individuals. Turning to this clone: Its specificity is not known.

Generated by immunoSEQ multiplex PCR, the TCRdb table keeps only in-frame clones and is missing some. This table has under 2.5 million clones, around 90% appearing once. The germline CDR1 and CDR2 sequences are SGHAT and FQNNGV. With 0 bases clipped from V and 8 bases from J, the junction kept 12 bases outside the gene matches. This CDR3 has 20 amino acids. The study's findings and limits: The expectation was that sequencing depth would affect clonotype sharing among donors. The researchers took only blood, and tissue repertoires probably look different. Few donors limited the genetic and exposure-history diversity represented.

Every contributor of samples was a Caucasian grown-up residing in Nashville, Tennessee. This receptor was identified in a man aged 18 to 35 in good health. Some clones in this sample may be carry-over from other donors' samples. The chain uses TRBV11-2 and TRBJ2-2, with 16 positions matching TRBD2. The specimen was naive CD4+ T cells from PBMCs. The subset was: CD45RA+ positively selected. The CDR3 DNA follows: TGTGCCAGCAGCTTAGATATGATGGGGACTAGCGGGAGGGCCCGAGGGGAGCTGTTTTTT. Translated: CASSLDMMGTSGRARGELFF.